This TCR beta chain was profiled in a study of T cell responses to AZD1222 COVID-19 vaccine. Study-wide findings and caveats: Spike-specific TCR repertoires showed rising breadth and depth after two AZD1222 doses. Nearly half of spike-specific TCRs reportedly target unmutated variant regions. There were vaccine-associated CD4 TCRs across spike, dominant at 160-218 and 743-854.

Of note for this clone: Its specificity is not known.

The CDR3 is 14 amino acids. Germline V gene sequence: CDR1 MGHRA, CDR2 YSYEKL. Trimming cost V 4 bases and J 1 base; bases outside gene matches: 3. The repertoire was sequenced with immunoSEQ multiplex PCR; TCRdb's copy has only in-frame clones and lacks some. The sample lists more than 95,000 clones, roughly 82% seen once, with 4% to 6% in the top ten. The specimen comprised peripheral blood, sampled on day 0 of AZD1222 vaccination. The TCR was taken from an adult in good health. The chain recombines TRBV4-1 with TRBJ1-1; TRBD1 matches 7 bases. CDR3 DNA sequence: TGCGCCAGCAGCCCGGGACAGTGGAACACTGAAGCTTTCTTT. As protein: CASSPGQWNTEAFF.